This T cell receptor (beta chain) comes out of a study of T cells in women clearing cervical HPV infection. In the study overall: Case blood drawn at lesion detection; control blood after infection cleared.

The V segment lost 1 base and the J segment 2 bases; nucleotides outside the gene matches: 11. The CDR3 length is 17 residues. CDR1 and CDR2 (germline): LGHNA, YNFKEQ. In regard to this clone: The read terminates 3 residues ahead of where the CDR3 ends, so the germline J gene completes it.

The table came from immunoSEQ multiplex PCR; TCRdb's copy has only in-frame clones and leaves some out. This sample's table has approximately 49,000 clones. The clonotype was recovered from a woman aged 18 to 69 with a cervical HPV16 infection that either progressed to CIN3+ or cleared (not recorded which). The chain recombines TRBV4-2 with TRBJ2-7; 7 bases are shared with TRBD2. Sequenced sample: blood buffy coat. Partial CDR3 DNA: TGTGCCAGCAGCCAAGTAGCTAGCGGCGCCGATCCCTACGAG. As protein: CASSQVASGADPYE. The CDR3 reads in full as CASSQVASGADPYEQYF.